This entry lists 5 T cell receptor beta chains sequenced from one sample in a study of tissue T cells after allogeneic stem cell transplantation. TCRdb's copy holds only in-frame clones and misses some; the assay was immunoSEQ multiplex PCR. This sample yields more than 6,500 clones, of which under 35% are seen a single time; roughly 5.8% belongs to the top ten. Time point of the sample: mouse harvest day 14 after allogeneic transplant. Each mouse received 10^7 T-cell-depleted marrow cells plus 10^6 splenic CD5+ T cells by tail vein. Sequences were obtained from skin. The receptors stem from a female BALB/c mouse given C57BL/6 T cells with graft-versus-host disease after an allogeneic hematopoietic cell transplant.

On this clone: The gene names given are mouse names. The CDR3 goes on 1 residue after the read ends, and that part is filled in from the germline J gene. The gene calls are TRBV13-3 and TRBJ1-1; the match to TRBD1 covers 8 bases. This CDR3 comprises 15 residues. Trimming at V came to 2 bases and at J to 1 base, leaving 4 bases not matched to a gene. The germline CDR1 and CDR2 sequences are NNHDY and SYVADS. CDR3 region: CASSDRQGRNTEVFF. CDR3 DNA, as far as it was read: TGTGCCAGCAGTGACCGACAGGGGAGGAACACAGAAGTCTTC.

This clone has more than one count but fewer than ten. Gene names denote mouse genes. Coverage ceases 1 residue before the CDR3 finishes, and the germline J gene fills in the end. J is TRBJ1-2 and V is TRBV16; no definite D call. The CDR3 is made up of 12 amino acids. Germline V gene data show CDR1 as SGHSA and CDR2 as FRNQAP. Deletions cut 1 base from V and 4 bases from J, with 4 bases between. The sequenced part of the CDR3 DNA is TGTGCAAGCAGCTTAGGGAGCTCCGACTACACC. Residues: CASSLGSSDYT. The whole CDR3 region reads CASSLGSSDYTF.

On this clone itself: The gene names here belong to mouse. The read ends 1 residue shy of where the CDR3 ends; the end is completed using the germline J gene. The V gene is TRBV26, the J gene TRBJ2-5, with unresolved D. The CDR3 is 12 residues long. Trimming took off 7 bases at V and 3 bases at J, with 8 bases between the two ends. CDR1 and CDR2 from the germline V gene are KGHPV and FQNQEV (reference sequence). The CDR3 DNA, read in part, is TGTGCCAGCAACCGGGTTCAAGACACCCAGTAC. Protein: CASNRVQDTQY. The full CDR3 sequence reads CASNRVQDTQYF. The whole variable domain, filled in from reference TRBV26 and TRBJ2-5, reads NSKVIQTPRYLVKGQGQKAKMRCIPEKGHPVVFWYQQNKNNEFKFLINFQNQEVLQQIDMTEKRFSAECPSNSPCSLEIQSSEAGDSALYLCASNRVQDTQYFGPGTRLLVL.

A word on this clone: The genes are named according to mouse. The read stops 1 residue short of the end of the CDR3; the missing end is completed from the germline J gene. The gene calls are TRBV19 and TRBJ2-2; 11 bases fit TRBD2. Per the germline V gene, CDR1 is FNHDT and CDR2 is SITEND (reference sequence). With V trimmed by 3 bases and J by 2 bases, 0 bases remained unmatched. The CDR3 runs 15 residues. Here the CDR3 reads CASSRTGGNTGQLYF. The sequenced part of the CDR3 DNA is TGTGCCAGCAGTAGGACTGGGGGGAACACCGGGCAGCTCTAC.

As for this clone: Gene and germline names: mouse. The CDR3 extends 1 residue past the end of the read, so its final part is completed from the germline J gene. The rearrangement links TRBV26 to TRBJ2-3; the D gene could be TRBD1 or TRBD2 (5 bases each). The CDR3 spans 14 residues. With 3 bases removed from V and 4 bases from J, the gap between germline ends came to 11 bases. CDR1 is KGHPV and CDR2 is FQNQEV in the germline V gene (reference sequence). The CDR3 DNA, read in part, is TGTGCCAGCAGTCTACTCGGGGGTTCAGAAACGCTGTAT. This codes for CASSLLGGSETLY. The whole CDR3 sequence reads CASSLLGGSETLYF. The whole variable domain, remainder taken from reference TRBV26 and TRBJ2-3, is NSKVIQTPRYLVKGQGQKAKMRCIPEKGHPVVFWYQQNKNNEFKFLINFQNQEVLQQIDMTEKRFSAECPSNSPCSLEIQSSEAGDSALYLCASSLLGGSETLYFGSGTRLTVL.